This T cell receptor beta chain came from a study of blood T cell repertoires in COVID-19. This clone was seen just once. In assigning cohorts, the study relied on participant-reported clinical history. V was trimmed by 5 bases and J by 5 bases, leaving 13 bases between them. The CDR3 extends over 14 amino acids. From germline, CDR1 is MNHEY and CDR2 SVGAGI. Methods used by the authors: Reference gene primer amplification yielded estimated nucleated cell counts. The repertoire was sequenced with immunoSEQ multiplex PCR; TCRdb's copy has only in-frame clones and lacks some. V, J and clone size derive from that table, while D and trimming were established from the DNA sequence. In the table there are roughly 330,000 clones, nearly 90% of which are singletons.

Sequencing input: PBMCs or T cells enriched from blood (not recorded which). The clonotype originates from a woman in her 30s who had recovered from COVID-19. The J gene is TRBJ2-1, the V gene TRBV6-5; D may be TRBD1 (5 bases). DNA for the CDR3: TGTGCCAGCAGTCGGGTGGAACAGGACAATGAGCAGTTCTTC. This gives the protein CASSRVEQDNEQFF.